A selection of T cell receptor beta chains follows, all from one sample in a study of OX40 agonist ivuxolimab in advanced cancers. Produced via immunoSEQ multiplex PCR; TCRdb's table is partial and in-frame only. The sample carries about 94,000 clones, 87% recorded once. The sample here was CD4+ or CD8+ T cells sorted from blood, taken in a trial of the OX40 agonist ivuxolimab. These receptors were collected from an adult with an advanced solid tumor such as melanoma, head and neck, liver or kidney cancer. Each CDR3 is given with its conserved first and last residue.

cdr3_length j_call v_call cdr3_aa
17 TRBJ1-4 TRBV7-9 CASSPVPSRISNEKLFF
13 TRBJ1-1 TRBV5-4 CASSLVGGGEAFF
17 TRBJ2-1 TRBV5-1 CASSLALAGGPYNEQFF
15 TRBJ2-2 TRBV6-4 CASSDSPLNTGELFF
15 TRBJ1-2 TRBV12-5 CASGPPDPLHYGYTF
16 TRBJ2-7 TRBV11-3 CASSPHAGTGPYEQYF
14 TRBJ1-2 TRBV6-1 CASRHRDREYGYTF
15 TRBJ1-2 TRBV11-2 CASSSLRRTEYGYTF
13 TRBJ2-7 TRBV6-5 CASSYNWRDEQYF
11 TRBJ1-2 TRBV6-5 CASTGGYGYTF
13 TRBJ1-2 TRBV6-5 CASSVQGSRGYTF
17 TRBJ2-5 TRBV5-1 CASSLIGAGGPGETQYF
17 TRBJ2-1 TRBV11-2 CASSSPLGQGFYNEQFF
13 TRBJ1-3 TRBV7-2 CASSFRTGNTIYF
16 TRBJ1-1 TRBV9 CASSPKVLPTNTEAFF
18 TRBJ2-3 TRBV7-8 CASSLARLRAPSTDTQYF
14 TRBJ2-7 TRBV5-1 CASSLRTGAYEQYF
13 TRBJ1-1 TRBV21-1 CASSKGENTEAFF
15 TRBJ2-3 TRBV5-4 CASSVAGPLTDTQYF
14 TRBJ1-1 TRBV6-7 CASSKALLLAEAFF
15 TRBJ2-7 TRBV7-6 CASSFGQGAAYEQYF
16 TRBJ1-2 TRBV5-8 CASSFGPWVSPSYYTF
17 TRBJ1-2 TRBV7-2 CASSPEPLAGSKYGYTF
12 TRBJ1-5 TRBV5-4 CASSFESQPQHF
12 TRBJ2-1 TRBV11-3 CASSLGSIEQFF
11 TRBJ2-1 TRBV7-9 CASSQGLALFF
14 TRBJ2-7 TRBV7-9 CASSLAGQYYEQYF
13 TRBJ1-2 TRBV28 CASSLAPNYGYTF
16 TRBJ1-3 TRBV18 CASSPGTAYSGNTIYF
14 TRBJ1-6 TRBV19 CASSIGRVNSPLHF
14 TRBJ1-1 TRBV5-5 CASSLTLKNTEAFF
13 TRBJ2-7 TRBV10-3 CAISSQSKGEQYF
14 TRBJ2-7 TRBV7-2 CASSPRAGRTRQYF
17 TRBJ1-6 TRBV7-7 CASSSDRGSSYNSPLHF
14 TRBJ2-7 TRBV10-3 CAISDPGQGYEQYF
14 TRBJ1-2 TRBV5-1 CASSRAGANYGYTF
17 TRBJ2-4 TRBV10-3 CAISESTERGGKNIQYF
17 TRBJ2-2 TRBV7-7 CASSSGGTGMNTGELFF
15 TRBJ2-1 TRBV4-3 CASSQNPGGIDEQFF
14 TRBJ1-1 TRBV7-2 CASSLAPRGSEAFF